The 8 T cell receptor beta chains below all came from one sample that was sequenced in a study of blood T cell repertoires in COVID-19. The protocol was immunoSEQ multiplex PCR, while the TCRdb copy is restricted to in-frame clones and leaves out a portion. This table has some 89,000 clones, 82% appearing once. Sequencing was done on a sample of peripheral blood. These TCRs come from a woman aged 80 or over with acute or convalescent COVID-19.

This chain joins TRBV7-2 and TRBJ1-5; D gene uncertain. The V and J ends lost 3 bases and 4 bases respectively, with 7 bases between them. The CDR3 loop spans 13 amino acids. Per the germline V gene, CDR1 is SGHTA and CDR2 is FQGNSA. CDR3 sequence: CASSLIDNQPQHF. CDR3 DNA sequence: TGTGCCAGCAGCTTGATAGATAATCAGCCCCAGCATTTT.

The chain employs TRBV14 and TRBJ2-1; weak D call: TRBD2 (5 bases). The V gene's germline CDR1 is SGHDN and CDR2 FVKESK. The CDR3 is made up of 13 amino acids. The V gene lost 1 base and the J gene lost 9 bases, with 10 bases spanning the gap. DNA of the CDR3: TGTGCCAGCAGCCAAGTCCCGGGAACTGAGCAGTTCTTC. Protein sequence: CASSQVPGTEQFF.

V is TRBV14 and J is TRBJ1-3, with D hard to call. This CDR3 has 16 amino acids. CDR1 is SGHDN, CDR2 FVKESK, per germline. Trimming removed 0 bases from V and 6 bases from J, with 15 bases in between. The CDR3 loop reads CASSQDYTLTKNTIYF. CDR3 bases: TGTGCCAGCAGCCAAGATTACACTCTTACTAAAAACACCATATATTTT.

The chain recombines TRBV5-1 with TRBJ2-2; weak D call: TRBD2 (5 bases). V was shortened by 4 bases and J by 5 bases, with 12 bases between the two germline ends. The germline V gene has CDR1 SGHRS and CDR2 YFSETQ. The CDR3 contains 14 residues. The CDR3 bases are TGCGCCAGCAGCCCTGAGGGTCTGACCGGGGAGCTGTTTTTT. Residues: CASSPEGLTGELFF.

V and J are TRBV6-5 and TRBJ1-1; D call uncertain. V was shortened by 6 bases and J by 1 base, with 6 bases between the two germline ends. The CDR3 spans 12 residues. Germline V gene data show CDR1 as MNHEY and CDR2 as SVGAGI. The CDR3 coding sequence is TGTGCCAGCAGGTTGGCGAACACTGAAGCTTTCTTT. Residues: CASRLANTEAFF.

V and J are TRBV6-2 or TRBV6-3 and TRBJ1-1, with D possibly matching TRBD1 (5 bases). The germline CDR1 and CDR2 sequences are MNHEY and SVGEGT. This CDR3 spans 13 amino acids. V lost 4 bases, J lost 4 bases, and 10 bases lay in between. DNA for the CDR3: TGTGCCAGCAGTTCAGGAGGGACCACTGAAGCTTTCTTT. Its protein product is CASSSGGTTEAFF.

This sequence joins TRBV2 and TRBJ1-2; possible D gene TRBD1, 6 bases. V lost 7 bases and J lost 12, with 18 bases in between. The CDR3 has 12 amino acids. Germline-derived CDR1 and CDR2 are SNHLY and FYNNEI. The CDR3 DNA is TGTGCCAGCACCCCGGACAGTCCTATAAACACCTTC. It is translated as CASTPDSPINTF.

The rearrangement uses TRBV5-4 and TRBJ2-1; 10 positions agree with TRBD1. J was trimmed by 4 bases and V by 2 bases; bases with no gene match: 3. Germline V gene sequence: CDR1 SGHNT, CDR2 YYREEE (reference sequence). The CDR3 runs to 15 residues. The CDR3 is CASSLDRGQYNEQFF. For the CDR3, the DNA is TGTGCCAGCAGCTTAGACAGGGGGCAATACAATGAGCAGTTCTTC.